This passage covers 30 T cell receptor beta chains from one sample sequenced in a study of beta chain features in type 1 diabetes. Isolated RNA was reverse transcribed in full, so expressed TCRB transcripts were sequenced. Profiled with immunoSEQ multiplex PCR; TCRdb holds only in-frame clones, not every one. The data show just over 600,000 clones, 15% to 17% seen once. The sequencing sample was made of naive CD4+ T cells from blood. These receptor sequences come from a man younger than 35 in good health.

This clone was recorded a few times. J is TRBJ2-2 and V is TRBV10-3; 7 bases are a match to TRBD1. Germline CDR1 and CDR2: ENHRY and SYGVKD. This CDR3 is 15 amino acids long. The trim removed 11 bases at V and 2 bases at J, leaving 11 bases unmatched. The CDR3 DNA sequence: TGTGCCTTGCGACAGGGTCCTTCCAACACCGGGGAGCTGTTTTTT. It is translated as CALRQGPSNTGELFF.

This clone appeared a few times. This may be a read error, as it is one base from a much larger clone. The chain's CDR3 is CASSITDTQYF. The CDR3 nucleotides are TGTGCCAGCAGCATCACAGATACGCAGTATTTT. V is TRBV7-8 and J is TRBJ2-3; D call uncertain. Trimming shortened V by 5 bases and J by 2 bases, and 2 bases separated the two germline ends. Germline CDR1 SGHVS, CDR2 FQNEAQ. The CDR3 sequence is 11 residues long.

This clone was detected only a few times. The rearrangement links TRBV11-2 to TRBJ1-2; the D is unclear. V was cut by 4 bases and J by 4 bases, with 16 bases left in between. Germline V gene lookup returns CDR1 SGHAT and CDR2 FQNNGV. CDR3 size: 15 residues. In nucleotides, the CDR3 is TGTGCCAGCAGCTCCCCAACCGGATGGGGCTATGGCTACACCTTC. Protein sequence: CASSSPTGWGYGYTF.

The chain employs TRBV19 and TRBJ2-1; 13 nucleotides line up with TRBD2. The CDR3 spans 17 residues. Germline V gene sequence: CDR1 LNHDA, CDR2 SQIVND (reference sequence). Losses at the gene ends were 1 base for V and 7 bases for J; bases not matched to a gene: 7. CDR3 protein: CASSIGARTSGRNEQFF. Here the CDR3 DNA reads TGTGCCAGTAGTATAGGAGCCCGGACTAGCGGGAGAAATGAGCAGTTCTTC.

This clone was observed a handful of times. The chain carries TRBV14 and TRBJ2-7, with 8 bases aligning to TRBD1. Germline CDR1 reads SGHDN; CDR2 reads FVKESK. This CDR3 has 13 residues. J was trimmed by 6 bases and V by 3 bases; bases with no gene match: 4. CDR3 protein: CASSHKQGGEQYF. The CDR3 nucleotides are TGTGCCAGCAGCCATAAACAGGGGGGCGAGCAGTACTTC.

This clone has just a few counts. The rearrangement links TRBV5-1 to TRBJ1-3; D gene uncertain. CDR3 length: 13 residues. Trimming cost V 6 bases and J 4 bases, with 11 bases left between them. CDR1 and CDR2 (germline): SGHRS, YFSETQ. CDR3 amino acids: CASNLPMGNTIYF. The CDR3 DNA follows: TGCGCCAGCAACCTTCCGATGGGAAACACCATATATTTT.

The chain employs TRBV9 and TRBJ2-7; D is undetermined. Deletions cut 0 bases from V and 3 bases from J, with 10 bases between. Germline V CDR1 and CDR2: SGDLS, YYNGEE. The length of the CDR3 is 14 residues. The CDR3 is CASSVDVVIYEQYF. DNA of the CDR3: TGTGCCAGCAGCGTAGACGTGGTCATCTACGAGCAGTACTTC.

This clone was counted a few times. The V gene is TRBV29-1, the J gene TRBJ2-3; unclear D gene. The V and J ends lost 5 bases and 4 bases respectively, with 19 bases between them. This CDR3 comprises 15 residues. In germline, CDR1 is SQVTM, CDR2 ANQGSEA. The CDR3 DNA reads as TGCAGCGTTCCGGTGTGGGTAAACGACCCAGATACGCAGTATTTT. Translation gives CSVPVWVNDPDTQYF.

J is TRBJ2-3 and V is TRBV10-3; TRBD1 agrees at 8 bases. The V and J ends lost 5 bases and 0 bases, in that order; junction bases with no gene match: 7. The CDR3 length is 16 residues. Germline-derived CDR1 and CDR2 are ENHRY and SYGVKD. The CDR3: CAISRRTGLSTDTQYF. DNA for the CDR3: TGTGCCATCAGTAGACGGACAGGGCTAAGCACAGATACGCAGTATTTT.

The V call is TRBV5-1, the J call TRBJ2-3; D might be TRBD2 (5 bases). Germline lookup yields CDR1 SGHRS and CDR2 YFSETQ. The CDR3 totals 15 residues. The ends were cut back, 2 bases at V and 2 bases at J, with 12 bases in the middle. The DNA of the CDR3 is TGCGCCAGCAGCTTTCTAGCCGGATCCACAGATACGCAGTATTTT. Translation: CASSFLAGSTDTQYF. Complete variable domain (other parts from reference TRBV5-1 and TRBJ2-3): KAGVTQTPRYLIKTRGQQVTLSCSPISGHRSVSWYQQTPGQGLQFLFEYFSETQRNKGNFPGRFSGRQFSNSRSEMNVSTLELGDSALYLCASSFLAGSTDTQYFGPGTRLTVL.

This clone was seen more than once but under ten times. V gene TRBV7-2 combines with J gene TRBJ1-5; D not resolved. The CDR3 has 13 residues. Germline CDR1 is SGHTA and CDR2 is FQGNSA. V gave up 3 bases and J gave up 6 bases, with 9 bases separating them. CDR3 sequence reads: CASSFTVGQPQHF. CDR3 in DNA: TGTGCCAGCAGCTTTACAGTCGGTCAGCCCCAGCATTTT.

The CDR3 sequence: CASGTGGNYNEQFF. In DNA, the CDR3 is TGTGCCAGCGGAACGGGAGGAAACTACAATGAGCAGTTCTTC. The chain links TRBV2 to TRBJ2-1; the match to TRBD2 covers 7 bases. The CDR3 length is 14 residues. Germline assignment: CDR1 SNHLY and CDR2 FYNNEI. J lost 3 bases, V lost 8 bases, and 7 bases had no gene match.

The V call is TRBV27, the J call TRBJ2-2; D may match TRBD1 or TRBD2 (5 bases each). The CDR3 loop spans 15 amino acids. Trimming left V 6 bases short and J 2 bases short, with 13 bases between. Germline CDR1 MNHEY, CDR2 SMNVEV (reference sequence). DNA for the CDR3: TGTGCCAGCAGGGGGGTTTCGGACAACACCGGGGAGCTGTTTTTT. Its translation: CASRGVSDNTGELFF.

The gene calls are TRBV5-1 and TRBJ2-7; tentatively, D is TRBD1 (6 bases). The CDR3 length is 12 residues. Germline V gives CDR1 SGHRS, CDR2 YFSETQ. Trimming stripped 4 bases from V and 6 bases from J, with 11 bases between. DNA for the CDR3: TGCGCCAGCAGCCCGACAGGAGGCGAGCAGTACTTC. It specifies CASSPTGGEQYF.

The V gene is TRBV23-1, the J gene TRBJ2-2; 7 bases are shared with TRBD1. TRBV23-1 is filed as an ORF, its function uncertain. V lost 0 bases, J lost 4 bases, and 5 bases stayed unmatched. This CDR3 has 16 residues. The CDR3 DNA follows: TGCGCCAGCAGTCAATCTCCACAGGGGCCCACCGGGGAGCTGTTTTTT. It translates to CASSQSPQGPTGELFF.

A note on this clone: Other DNA sequences in this specimen translate into the identical CDR3. The V and J genes are TRBV4-1 and TRBJ2-4; possibly TRBD2 for D (5 bases). The CDR3 totals 15 residues. V shed 1 base and J shed 0 bases, with 7 bases lying between them. Germline V gives CDR1 MGHRA, CDR2 YSYEKL. CDR3 amino acids: CASSQVGLAKNIQYF. Written as DNA, the CDR3 is TGCGCCAGCAGCCAAGTCGGACTAGCCAAAAACATTCAGTACTTC.

This clone was counted only a few times. The V gene is TRBV2, the J gene TRBJ2-1, with 14 bases matching TRBD2. Per germline, CDR1 SNHLY and CDR2 FYNNEI. The V segment lost 7 bases and the J segment 5 bases; nucleotides outside the gene matches: 4. The CDR3 is made up of 15 amino acids. Here the CDR3 reads CASKTSGRANNEQFF. CDR3 sequence (DNA): TGTGCCAGCAAGACTAGCGGGAGGGCTAACAATGAGCAGTTCTTC.

The rearrangement links TRBV18 to TRBJ1-5; maybe TRBD1 (5 bases). This CDR3 contains 16 residues. CDR1 and CDR2 from the germline V gene are KGHSH and LQKENI. V lost 0 bases, J lost 0 bases, and 9 bases lay in between. CDR3 loop: CASSPPAGPSNQPQHF. In DNA form, the CDR3 reads TGTGCCAGCTCACCACCGGCAGGGCCTAGCAATCAGCCCCAGCATTTT.

The chain employs TRBV5-1 and TRBJ1-1; TRBD1 matches 7 bases. Looked up from germline, CDR1 is SGHRS and CDR2 is YFSETQ. This CDR3 is built from 15 residues. V lost 4 bases to trimming and J lost 3 bases; unmatched junction nucleotides: 9. The DNA for the CDR3 is TGCGCCAGCAGCACAACTCTACAGGGGCACACTGAAGCTTTCTTT. Translation gives CASSTTLQGHTEAFF. The full variable domain, its missing parts supplied by reference TRBV5-1 and TRBJ1-1, is KAGVTQTPRYLIKTRGQQVTLSCSPISGHRSVSWYQQTPGQGLQFLFEYFSETQRNKGNFPGRFSGRQFSNSRSEMNVSTLELGDSALYLCASSTTLQGHTEAFFGQGTRLTVV.

The V gene is TRBV28, the J gene TRBJ2-7, with a possible D match to TRBD2 (5 bases). Trimming took 5 bases from V and 3 from J, leaving 20 bases between them. CDR3 length: 16 residues. Germline V gene lookup returns CDR1 MDHEN and CDR2 SYDVKM. CDR3 bases: TGTGCCAGCAGTCCCCGGTCATGGTTTCGGGGCTACGAGCAGTACTTC. Translated, it gives CASSPRSWFRGYEQYF.

This chain connects TRBV7-9 to TRBJ2-5; D remains ambiguous. Trimming shortened V by 7 bases and J by 5 bases, and 8 bases separated the two germline ends. Germline V gives CDR1 SEHNR, CDR2 FQNEAQ (reference sequence). The CDR3 is 11 residues long. The CDR3: CASKWLETQYF. The CDR3 nucleotides read TGTGCCAGCAAATGGTTGGAGACCCAGTACTTC.

This clone was counted between two and nine times. Because the CDR3's place on the DNA is in doubt, the DNA is left out and the CDR3 is given as listed by TCRdb. The rearrangement joins TRBV7-2 to TRBJ1-2. Both ends counted, the CDR3 spans 15 residues. The germline gives CDR1 SGHTA, CDR2 FQGNSA. CDR3 sequence: CASILELGRSYGYTF.

A remark on this clone: This specimen includes other DNA sequences encoding the same CDR3. CDR3 in DNA: TGTGCTAGTGGGATGGGACTAGCGGGCTACAATGAGCAGTTCTTC. Protein: CASGMGLAGYNEQFF. The rearrangement links TRBV12-5 to TRBJ2-1; 12 bases align to TRBD2. The CDR3 is 15 residues long. Germline trimming cut 6 bases from V and 3 bases from J; bases unmatched to any gene: 3. Germline values: CDR1 LGHNT, CDR2 FRNRAP.

This clone was recorded a few times. The chain links TRBV6-5 to TRBJ2-1; no definite D call. Looked up from germline, CDR1 is MNHEY and CDR2 is SVGAGI. The germline V and J ends were trimmed by 6 bases and 6 bases, with 6 bases remaining between them. The length of the CDR3 is 11 residues. CDR3 residues: CASRTSNEQFF. CDR3 sequence (DNA): TGTGCCAGCAGGACGAGCAATGAGCAGTTCTTC.

The chain carries TRBV6-4 and TRBJ2-3; a weak D match, TRBD1 (5 bases). V lost 4 bases and J 2 bases, leaving 13 bases between the germline ends. CDR3 length: 15 amino acids. Germline values: CDR1 MRHNA, CDR2 SNTAGT. CDR3 region: CASSVQGRVTDTQYF. In DNA form, the CDR3 reads TGTGCCAGCAGTGTTCAGGGTAGAGTCACAGATACGCAGTATTTT.

This chain links TRBV28 with TRBJ2-2; D uncertain. This CDR3 is built from 19 residues. Germline V lookup: CDR1 MDHEN, CDR2 SYDVKM. Trimming stripped 4 bases from V and 0 bases from J, with 21 bases between. In nucleotides, the CDR3 is TGTGCCAGCAGTTGGAGTGTCGGCGTACGTGACTCGAACACCGGGGAGCTGTTTTTT. Amino acid sequence: CASSWSVGVRDSNTGELFF.

This chain connects TRBV5-4 to TRBJ2-3, with a tentative D call TRBD2 (7 bases). Trimming cost V 3 bases and J 5 bases, with 16 bases left between them. The CDR3 extends over 15 amino acids. The germline CDR1 and CDR2 sequences are SGHNT and YYREEE (reference sequence). CDR3 loop: CASSSLGGPRDTQYF. The CDR3 DNA reads TGTGCCAGCAGCTCGCTCGGGGGGCCGAGAGATACGCAGTATTTT.

In its sample, this clone was seen once. The rearrangement joins TRBV4-3 to TRBJ1-2, with TRBD1 matching 11 bases. This CDR3 has 17 residues. Germline V CDR1 and CDR2: LGHNA, YSLEER. V shed 3 bases, J shed 8 bases, and the junction held 14 bases outside the gene matches. The CDR3 region is CASSHRRGDRGKQGYTF. In DNA form, the CDR3 reads TGCGCCAGCAGCCACCGAAGAGGGGACAGGGGGAAGCAAGGCTACACCTTC.

This clone turned up a few times. The V gene is TRBV7-9, the J gene TRBJ1-5, with D possibly TRBD1 on 5 matching bases. Germline CDR1 and CDR2: SEHNR and FQNEAQ (reference sequence). Deletions cut 4 bases from V and 1 base from J, with 8 bases between. The CDR3 extends over 14 amino acids. CDR3: CASSSGLSNQPQHF. The CDR3 region has the DNA TGTGCCAGCAGCTCGGGACTGAGCAATCAGCCCCAGCATTTT.

As regards this clone: Relative to the germline gene, one junction end is altered; a read error may explain this. The chain has TRBV5-1 and TRBJ2-7, with a possible D match to TRBD1 (6 bases). CDR3 length equals 9 residues. Germline V gene data show CDR1 as SGHRS and CDR2 as YFSETQ. The CDR3 loop reads CASRWNREF. CDR3 in DNA: TGCGCCAGCAGATGGAACAGGGAATTC.